This TCR beta chain is from a study of identical twins. V was clipped by 3 bases and J by 6 bases; unmatched bases: 12. The CDR3 loop spans 15 amino acids. The germline V gene encodes CDR1 SQVTM and CDR2 ANQGSEA. Each CDR3 protein is one row after TCRdb ran MiXCR on the 5' RACE reads. The sample holds roughly 770,000 distinct CDR3 sequences, 18% seen once. This same sample was also part of a study on T cells expressing NK-cell markers.

The chain employs TRBV29-1 and TRBJ2-7; the match to TRBD2 covers 9 bases. The clonotype comes from a woman aged 18-35 years in good health. The sequencing input was PBMCs. CDR3 in DNA: TGCAGCGTTGAGGTTAGCGGGAGTTTAGGATCCGAGCAGTACTTC. Encoded protein: CSVEVSGSLGSEQYF.